This T cell receptor beta chain was captured in a study of molecular identifiers for immune sequencing clone quantification. A remark on this clonotype: Its antigen remains unidentified.

The germline V gene has CDR1 MDHEN and CDR2 SYDVKM. The V and J ends lost 5 bases and 4 bases respectively, with 19 bases between them. The CDR3 has 16 residues. Using its own MiXCR run on the PCR reads, TCRdb lists one record per CDR3 protein. The table lists about 510,000 distinct CDR3 sequences, around 23% of them singletons, with around 0.8% in the top ten. Using a CD8+CD4-CCR7+CD45RA+ phenotype, naive CD8 T cells were sorted. General observations from the study: In naive cells, clones above 20 RNA copies held under 1% of molecules, whereas in effector cells they held over 97%. One cell's worth of spiked Jurkat TCR RNA was reportedly detectable among about 930,000 naive cells. Identical TCR molecules can share a barcode, and this sharing could underestimate highly expanded clone sizes.

This chain uses TRBV28 with TRBJ2-3; no firm D call. This TCR derives from a human donor in good health. Some libraries in this study had Jurkat cell RNA spiked in. The specimen sequenced was naive CD8+ T cells from blood, with Jurkat cell RNA spiked in. This sample's subset: FACS-sorted CD8+CD4-CCR7+CD45RA+ naive T cells. The CDR3: CASSPPLASSPDTQYF. CDR3 DNA: TGTGCCAGCAGTCCCCCGTTGGCCAGTAGCCCAGATACGCAGTATTTT. Full variable domain (missing parts from reference TRBV28 and TRBJ2-3): DVKVTQSSRYLVKRTGEKVFLECVQDMDHENMFWYRQDPGLGLRLIYFSYDVKMKEKGDIPEGYSVSREKKERFSLILESASTNQTSMYLCASSPPLASSPDTQYFGPGTRLTVL.